This TCR beta chain was captured in a study of T cells in localized non-small cell lung cancer (TCRdb year 2020). As for the study more broadly: T cell repertoires of fewer than 250 early-stage NSCLC patients were analyzed, with tumors being compared against uninvolved tumor-adjacent lungs. The cohort was made up of 236 treatment-naive NSCLC patients whose localized lung tumors had been resected. A mean age of approximately 70 years was recorded for the NSCLC patients, of whom under 150 were male and 85 to 110 were female. Study-wide conclusions, independent of this receptor: Uninvolved tumor-adjacent lung showed the highest T cell clonality, higher than tumor, which suggests more focused antigenic responses in the uninvolved tumor-adjacent lung. A median of roughly 56 of the top 100 tumor clones were detected in paired uninvolved adjacent lung, and about 29 of these tumor clones were also found among the top 100 clones of the paired uninvolved adjacent lung. Because multi-region tumor sequencing was not done, intratumor heterogeneity could not be ruled out. Since the design was exploratory, TCR variables were selected using unadjusted p-values with no false-discovery rate correction. Higher blood T cell density associated with longer overall survival, while higher adjacent-lung clonality associated with shorter survival.

At diagnosis, peripheral blood, uninvolved tumor-adjacent lung and tumor were collected and were preserved as a mix of fresh-frozen and FFPE material. For TCR repertoire profiling, the blood samples were analyzed as peripheral blood mononuclear cells. TCR beta CDR3 regions were sequenced from DNA using the immunoSEQ Assay. In the original analysis: T cell density was computed as TCR beta template counts normalized to usable DNA estimated by amplifying housekeeping genes. Richness was estimated using the preseqR package, with extrapolation to 400,000 templates for PBMC samples and to 120,000 templates for tissue samples. Clonality was defined by subtracting Pielou's evenness from one. Differential abundance testing on productive amino-acid clonotypes, with a minimum total count of 5 and an alpha of 0.1, was used to identify tissue-enriched TCRs. Repertoire overlap between compartments was quantified with the Jaccard Index and Morisita Overlap Index. TCR beta CDR3s were clustered by GLIPH together with public tetramer-defined viral CDR3s, and at least three viral sequences plus V-gene enrichment were required for viral motifs. The table was pulled from immuneACCESS by TCRdb, which kept in-frame rearrangements only. Such tables lose some clones; where checked, under half of the loss comes from unresolved V genes, and the rest has no known cause. D and trimming were read from the DNA, whereas the V and J calls and clone size are those reported in that table. The sample records 90,000 or so clones, approximately 86% of which are singletons. The ten largest clones represent over 12% of the sample.

A note on this clone: Its recognized antigen is unknown. No much larger clonotype is one base removed from it; base qualities were not supplied.

Looking up the germline V gene yields CDR1 SGHRS and CDR2 YFSETQ. The junction shows trimming of 0 bases on V and 7 bases on J, and the gene matches do not reach 1 base of it. From cysteine to phenylalanine, the CDR3 is 14 amino acids long. Only the CDR3 region is kept as DNA, spanning 42 bases read in frame from base 1. The receptor comes from a man aged 40-75 years with stage I squamous cell lung carcinoma. The receptor chain draws on TRBV5-1 and TRBJ1-6; TRBD1 lines up with 7 middle nucleotides. Material: peripheral blood, obtained before any cancer treatment. CDR3 reads: CASSLEGQNSPLHF. The DNA reads TGCGCCAGCAGCTTGGAGGGACAGAATTCACCCCTCCACTTT.